The 11 T cell receptor beta chains listed next were all sequenced from one sample in a study of pediatric ulcerative colitis. TCRdb's table, derived via immunoSEQ multiplex PCR, lists solely in-frame clones and lacks some. This sample carries tens of thousands of clones, about 79% of them seen once, and the ten largest clones take less than 4.5%. Rectal tissue came from one to two pinch biopsies taken at colonoscopy. Sequencing input: gut tissue. Every receptor here comes from a girl aged 5-17 years with moderate ulcerative colitis.

J is TRBJ2-5 and V is TRBV19; D might be TRBD2 (5 bases). Germline V gene data show CDR1 as LNHDA and CDR2 as SQIVND (reference sequence). Trimming removed 7 bases from V and 5 bases from J, with 17 bases in between. This CDR3 is built from 14 residues. The CDR3 DNA follows: TGTGCCAGTACCCGTTACCCCGGCGGGGAGACCCAGTACTTC. As protein: CASTRYPGGETQYF.

This chain connects TRBV5-3 to TRBJ1-5; D may be TRBD1 (5 bases). TRBV5-3 is annotated as an ORF whose role is uncertain. CDR3 size: 18 residues. Trimming removed 2 bases from V and 4 bases from J, with 22 bases in between. The CDR3 loop is CARSLFRFRVERNQPQHF. The CDR3 nucleotides are TGTGCCAGAAGCTTATTCAGATTCAGGGTTGAGAGAAATCAGCCCCAGCATTTT.

A few counts support this clone. This rearrangement joins TRBV6-4 to TRBJ1-5; TRBD1 is a possible D gene (6 bases). The germline V gene encodes CDR1 MRHNA and CDR2 SNTAGT. This CDR3 is 17 amino acids long. Trimming stripped 0 bases from V and 0 bases from J, with 12 bases between. The chain's CDR3 is CASSDSNYRASNQPQHF. The CDR3, as DNA: TGTGCCAGCAGTGACTCGAACTACAGGGCTAGCAATCAGCCCCAGCATTTT.

V is TRBV7-3 and J is TRBJ1-1; 7 nucleotides match TRBD1. The junction had 1 base not matched to a gene; V was cut back by 3 bases and J by 3 bases. CDR3 size: 13 residues. CDR1 is SGHTA, CDR2 FQGTGA, per germline. CDR3: CASSFGQDTEAFF. The CDR3 bases are TGTGCCAGCAGCTTCGGACAGGACACTGAAGCTTTCTTT.

The CDR3 protein is CATEGGFNEQFF. The DNA for the CDR3 is TGTGCCACCGAGGGGGGCTTTAATGAGCAGTTCTTC. The V and J genes are TRBV10-3 and TRBJ2-1; D assignment may be TRBD1 or TRBD2 (6 bases each). Germline V lookup: CDR1 ENHRY, CDR2 SYGVKD. The V gene lost 10 bases and the J gene lost 7 bases, with 14 bases spanning the gap. The CDR3 is made up of 12 amino acids.

The chain is built from TRBV5-1 and TRBJ1-3; tentatively, D is TRBD1 (5 bases). This CDR3 has 17 amino acids. The V end lost 2 bases, the J end lost 0 bases, and 15 bases lay between the germline ends. Germline CDR1 SGHRS, CDR2 YFSETQ. The CDR3 DNA reads as TGCGCCAGCAGCTTTCTCCCGACAGTTACCTCTGGAAACACCATATATTTT. Protein sequence: CASSFLPTVTSGNTIYF.

The J gene is TRBJ2-7, the V gene TRBV28; a weak D match, TRBD2 (6 bases). V lost 4 bases and J lost 7, with 11 bases in between. The CDR3 extends over 12 amino acids. Germline loops: CDR1 MDHEN, CDR2 SYDVKM. The CDR3 coding sequence is TGTGCCAGCAGTTCCATACGGGGGGAGCAGTACTTC. Translating gives CASSSIRGEQYF. The full variable domain, completed using reference TRBV28 and TRBJ2-7, is DVKVTQSSRYLVKRTGEKVFLECVQDMDHENMFWYRQDPGLGLRLIYFSYDVKMKEKGDIPEGYSVSREKKERFSLILESASTNQTSMYLCASSSIRGEQYFGPGTRLTVT.

The V and J genes are TRBV27 and TRBJ1-2; 9 nucleotides match TRBD1. The CDR3 has 14 residues. CDR1 is MNHEY and CDR2 is SMNVEV in the germline V gene (reference sequence). V lost 5 bases, J lost 12 bases, and 13 bases stayed unmatched. The CDR3 DNA follows: TGTGCCAGCAGTCCCCGGACAGGGGACCAGAGGCACACCTTC. It encodes CASSPRTGDQRHTF.

This clone was observed once. The chain uses TRBV5-4 and TRBJ2-7; D call uncertain. CDR1 is SGHNT and CDR2 is YYREEE in the germline V gene (reference sequence). The CDR3 has 14 amino acids. Between the trimmed V and J ends, which lost 2 bases and 1 base, there was a span of 10 bases. The CDR3 loop is CASSFLDGSYEQYF. CDR3 in DNA: TGTGCCAGCAGCTTCCTGGACGGATCCTACGAGCAGTACTTC.

This sequence joins TRBV29-1 and TRBJ1-1; D is possibly TRBD1 (5 bases). The V end was cut by 3 bases, the J end by 5 bases, with 13 bases between. This CDR3 is built from 13 residues. The germline V gene has CDR1 SQVTM and CDR2 ANQGSEA. CDR3 sequence reads: CSVDESGNTEAFF. In DNA, the CDR3 is TGCAGCGTTGACGAGTCAGGGAATACTGAAGCTTTCTTT.

The chain is built from TRBV7-6 and TRBJ1-1; D might be TRBD1 (6 bases). Germline CDR1 SGHVS, CDR2 FNYEAQ. The CDR3 loop spans 13 amino acids. The V and J ends lost 2 bases and 4 bases respectively, with 8 bases between them. CDR3 in DNA: TGTGCCAGCAGCTTACAAGGGGGCACTGAAGCTTTCTTT. It translates to CASSLQGGTEAFF.